The clone carrying this TCR beta chain came up once. Its antigen is not identified. These data belong to a study of CD4 T cells in relation to SARS-CoV-2 and coronaviruses. Study in general: TCR beta CDR3s were sequenced after approximately 9-day antigen culture of PBMCs. Controls used an HIV-1 Nef peptide pool or no peptide.

The unexposed donors gave CD4+ T cells in about 2011-2019, prior to COVID-19. CD4+ T cells were isolated from the cells after about ten days of culture. Study-level findings and limits: Monoreactive clones expanded significantly more to SARS-CoV-2 than crossreactive clones did. No crossreactivity against non-spike viral proteins was tested here.

Germline V lookup: CDR1 LNHDA, CDR2 SQIVND (reference sequence). The CDR3 totals 15 residues. V lost 1 base and J 7 bases, leaving 13 bases between the germline ends. Using immunoSEQ multiplex PCR, the repertoire was profiled, and TCRdb retains in-frame clones only, with some absent. The table lists 16,000 or so clones, around 77% of them singletons, with approximately 10% in the top ten. This clonotype was sampled from a human donor in good health. Material: CD4+ T cells from PBMCs, cultured in vitro. J is TRBJ1-4 and V is TRBV19; perhaps TRBD1 as D (5 bases). The CDR3 sequence: CASSIVAQGSEKLFF. The CDR3 bases are TGTGCCAGTAGTATAGTCGCTCAGGGAAGTGAAAAACTGTTTTTT.